Listed here are 6 T cell receptor beta chains from one sample, sequenced in a study of T cell responses to AZD1222 COVID-19 vaccine. Clones were read by immunoSEQ multiplex PCR, and TCRdb kept only the in-frame ones, dropping some. The profile shows around 130,000 clones, 70% to 90% of them singletons. The material sequenced was peripheral blood, taken on day 0 of AZD1222 vaccination. The origin of the receptors is an adult in good health.

The V call is TRBV11-2, the J call TRBJ2-7; the match to TRBD1 covers 9 bases. Germline CDR1 is SGHAT and CDR2 is FQNNGV. The CDR3 covers 18 residues. The J segment lost 4 bases and the V segment lost 5 bases, leaving 18 bases of the junction unmatched. The CDR3 spells CASSPLRRTRQGVYEQYF. The CDR3 coding sequence is TGTGCCAGCAGCCCCCTCCGGCGGACCAGACAGGGGGTGTACGAGCAGTACTTC.

This clone has just a few counts. CDR3 amino acids: CATSEGQAGNQPQHF. Written as DNA, the CDR3 is TGTGCCACCAGTGAGGGACAGGCGGGCAATCAGCCCCAGCATTTT. V usage is TRBV24-1 and J usage is TRBJ1-5, with 8 bases that match TRBD1. With 4 bases clipped from V and 2 bases from J, the junction kept 3 bases outside the gene matches. This CDR3 has 15 residues. CDR1 is KGHDR, CDR2 SFDVKD, per germline.

The chain has TRBV3-1 (or the pseudogene TRBV3-2) and TRBJ1-2; no firm D call. The CDR3 is 16 residues long. The V gene's germline CDR1 is LGHDT and CDR2 YNNKEL (reference sequence). V shed 0 bases and J shed 3 bases, with 14 bases lying between them. CDR3 sequence reads: CASSQDRASGDYGYTF. For the CDR3, the DNA is TGTGCCAGCAGCCAAGATAGGGCCAGTGGAGACTATGGCTACACCTTC.

This clone came up once. This chain joins TRBV27 and TRBJ1-1; perhaps TRBD1 as D (5 bases). The CDR3 covers 13 residues. Germline V lookup: CDR1 MNHEY, CDR2 SMNVEV (reference sequence). V lost 2 bases to trimming and J lost 3 bases, with 7 bases between them. CDR3 DNA sequence: TGTGCCAGCAGTTTAGGCAGGGACACTGAAGCTTTCTTT. Protein sequence: CASSLGRDTEAFF.

The chain couples TRBV6-1 to TRBJ1-6; weak D call: TRBD1 (6 bases). Germline V gives CDR1 MNHNS, CDR2 SASEGT. V lost 0 bases to trimming and J lost 9 bases, with 12 bases between them. The CDR3 has 15 residues. CDR3 in DNA: TGTGCCAGCAGTGAAGCAGGGGGAGGAAGTTCACCCCTCCACTTT. Its protein is CASSEAGGGSSPLHF.

This chain connects TRBV2 to TRBJ1-2; D gene uncertain. CDR1 is SNHLY, CDR2 FYNNEI, per germline. V lost 3 bases and J 4 bases, leaving 9 bases between the germline ends. The CDR3 totals 13 residues. For the CDR3, the DNA is TGTGCCAGCAGTGACACAGCAACCTATGGCTACACCTTC. Protein: CASSDTATYGYTF.